This TCR beta chain derives from a study of human T cells and chemical hapten exposure. Time point noted: patch test 1, 2 weeks after DPC sensitization. This sample's treatment: therapeutic diphenylcyclopropenone sensitization with weekly scalp DPC. Looked up from germline, CDR1 is MRHNA and CDR2 is SNTAGT. CDR3 length: 16 amino acids. V was clipped by 6 bases and J by 6 bases, with 20 bases between them. TCRdb processed the RACE reads anew with MiXCR; each CDR3 protein has one entry. The data contain approximately 400,000 distinct CDR3 sequences, more than 4.5% of them singletons. The sample here was whole blood, taken in connection with sensitization to the hapten diphenylcyclopropenone (DPC). The TCR sequence derives from a woman aged 50 to 60 with alopecia areata. Some clones in this sample may be carry-over from other donors' samples. The chain combines TRBV6-4 with TRBJ1-4; no definite D call. For the CDR3, the DNA is TGTGCCAGCAGCGAAATAACGATAGTCCCTTATGAAAAACTGTTTTTT. This encodes CASSEITIVPYEKLFF.